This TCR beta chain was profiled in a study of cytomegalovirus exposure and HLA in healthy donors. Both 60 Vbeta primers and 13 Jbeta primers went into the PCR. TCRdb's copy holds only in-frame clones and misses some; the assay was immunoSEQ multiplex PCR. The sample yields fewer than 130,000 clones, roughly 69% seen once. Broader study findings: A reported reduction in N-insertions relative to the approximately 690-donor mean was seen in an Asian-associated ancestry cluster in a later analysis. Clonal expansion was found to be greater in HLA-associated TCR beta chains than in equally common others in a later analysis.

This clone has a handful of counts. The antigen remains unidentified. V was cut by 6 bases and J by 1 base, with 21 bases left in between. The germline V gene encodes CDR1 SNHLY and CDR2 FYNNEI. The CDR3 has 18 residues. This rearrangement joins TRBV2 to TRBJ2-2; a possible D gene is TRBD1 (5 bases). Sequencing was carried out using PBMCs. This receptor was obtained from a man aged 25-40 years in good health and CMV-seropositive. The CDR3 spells CASSEPETAFGNTGELFF. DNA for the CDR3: TGTGCCAGCAGCGAGCCGGAGACAGCTTTCGGGAACACCGGGGAGCTGTTTTTT.